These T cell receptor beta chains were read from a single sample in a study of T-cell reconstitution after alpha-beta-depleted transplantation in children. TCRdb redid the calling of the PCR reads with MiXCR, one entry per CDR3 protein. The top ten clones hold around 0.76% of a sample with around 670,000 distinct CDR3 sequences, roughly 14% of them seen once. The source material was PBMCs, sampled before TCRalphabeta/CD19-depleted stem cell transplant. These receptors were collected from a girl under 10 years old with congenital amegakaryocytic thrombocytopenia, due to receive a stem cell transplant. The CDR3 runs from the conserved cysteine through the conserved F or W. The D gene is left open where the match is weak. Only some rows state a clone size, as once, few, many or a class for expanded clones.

TGTGCCAGCAGCTTACGTTATGGGACCGAGCAGTACTTC	CASSLRYGTEQYF	few	.	TRBJ2-7	TRBV7-9
TGTGCCAGCAGCAACCACCCCGACAGGGTGGGGACCTACGAGCAGTACTTC	CASSNHPDRVGTYEQYF	few	.	TRBJ2-7	TRBV21-1
TGCAGCGTTCAACAGAATTTGCAAGAGACCCAGTACTTC	CSVQQNLQETQYF	few	.	TRBJ2-5	TRBV29-1
TGCAGCGCGAAGACTAGCGGGAAATCCGAGCAGTACTTC	CSAKTSGKSEQYF	many	TRBD2	TRBJ2-7	TRBV29-1
TGCGCCAGCAGCCCTTTCTATCGGGAACAGGAAGCCCGTAGGCAGTACTTC	CASSPFYREQEARRQYF	few	.	TRBJ2-7	TRBV4-1
TGTGCCAGCAGTGAATTAGGACTAGCGGGCGACACAGATACGCAGTATTTT	CASSELGLAGDTDTQYF	many	TRBD2	TRBJ2-3	TRBV6-1
TGTGCCAGCGGGACCGGGGCCGCGGCGAATGGCTACACCTTC	CASGTGAAANGYTF	.	.	TRBJ1-2	TRBV28
TGTGCCAGCAGTTTATTGGAGAGCTCTGGAAACACCATATATTTT	CASSLLESSGNTIYF	.	.	TRBJ1-3	TRBV7-9
TGTGCCAGCAGGTCAACGGGGCTAGCGAATTACAATGAGCAGTTCTTC	CASRSTGLANYNEQFF	.	.	TRBJ2-1	TRBV9
TGCAGTGCTAGAGACGCCGGGACTAGCGGTTACGAGCAGTACTTC	CSARDAGTSGYEQYF	.	TRBD2	TRBJ2-7	TRBV20-1
TGTGCCAGCAGGTCTTCCGGGACAGGGGTCGATCAGCCCCAGCATTTT	CASRSSGTGVDQPQHF	many	TRBD1	TRBJ1-5	TRBV28
TGTGCCACCAGCACCATTACAGGGACCCGAGGGCTGTTTTTT	CATSTITGTRGLFF	many	.	TRBJ2-2	TRBV15
TGCAGTGCTAGAGATGCAGCGGATTACGAGCAGTACTTC	CSARDAADYEQYF	many	.	TRBJ2-7	TRBV20-1
TGCAGTGCTAGAGGACAGGTGAACACCGGGGAGCTGTTTTTT	CSARGQVNTGELFF	few	.	TRBJ2-2	TRBV20-1
TGTGCCAGCAGTCCGGGACTAGAGATTGAGCAGTTCTTC	CASSPGLEIEQFF	many	TRBD2	TRBJ2-1	TRBV12-3/TRBV12-4
TGTGCCAGCAGCCCAGCGGGAGGGCCCAACGAGCAGTACTTC	CASSPAGGPNEQYF	.	TRBD2	TRBJ2-7	TRBV11-2
TGTGCCAGCAGTTTATTTGCCCCCCCCTCAGATACGCAGTATTTT	CASSLFAPPSDTQYF	many	.	TRBJ2-3	TRBV27
TGCAGCGTTGAGGTGGGACAGGGCTACGAGCAGTACTTC	CSVEVGQGYEQYF	many	TRBD1	TRBJ2-7	TRBV29-1
TGTGCCAGCAGCCAAGATGTTCCAGCGGGAGTGTCGGTAGAGACCCAGTACTTC	CASSQDVPAGVSVETQYF	many	TRBD2	TRBJ2-5	TRBV3-1
TGCAGCGTTGTTCCGCTGGGCTCCTACAATGAGCAGTTCTTC	CSVVPLGSYNEQFF	many	.	TRBJ2-1	TRBV29-1
TGTGCCAGCAGTTCCCGGGACAGGGCTTCCTACGAGCAGTACTTC	CASSSRDRASYEQYF	many	TRBD1	TRBJ2-7	TRBV27
TGCAGTGCTAGGAAGGAGTACCTCTACGAGCAGTACTTC	CSARKEYLYEQYF	few	.	TRBJ2-7	TRBV20-1
TGTGCCAGCAGAAGACGGGCCTACGAGCAGTACTTC	CASRRRAYEQYF	few	.	TRBJ2-7	TRBV12-3/TRBV12-4
TGCAGTGCTAGTACGGGGGCGAGGGGTGAGCCCCAGCATTTT	CSASTGARGEPQHF	.	.	TRBJ1-5	TRBV20-1
TGTGCCAGCAGTCCTTGGGGCCCGGGACCCACGGGCACAGATACGCAGTATTTT	CASSPWGPGPTGTDTQYF	.	.	TRBJ2-3	TRBV3-1
TGCGCCAGCAGCTTGGAAGTGTCTCGGCAATTCTACGAGCAGTACTTC	CASSLEVSRQFYEQYF	few	.	TRBJ2-7	TRBV5-1
TGTGCCAGCAGCGATTACAGGGTGGGCACCGGGGAGCTGTTTTTT	CASSDYRVGTGELFF	few	.	TRBJ2-2	TRBV9
TGCGCCAGCGCCACCGGGACAGTCAATGAAGCTTTCTTT	CASATGTVNEAFF	.	TRBD1	TRBJ1-1	TRBV5-1
TGCGCCAGCAGCTTGGAGGCCCACGGAGATACGCAGTATTTT	CASSLEAHGDTQYF	many	.	TRBJ2-3	TRBV5-1
TGTGCCAGCAGCCCACTTGCGGTCAATGAGCAGTTCTTC	CASSPLAVNEQFF	many	.	TRBJ2-1	TRBV27
TGTGCCAGCAGCTTATCTACCGGGACAGGGAGCGGGGAGCTGTTTTTT	CASSLSTGTGSGELFF	.	TRBD1	TRBJ2-2	TRBV7-6
TGTGCCAGCTCTCTCCCCGTGGAGACCCAGTACTTC	CASSLPVETQYF	.	.	TRBJ2-5	TRBV7-6
TGCAGCGTTGAAGAGGTGGGCGAGAACACCGGGGAGCTGTTTTTT	CSVEEVGENTGELFF	few	.	TRBJ2-2	TRBV29-1
TGTGCCAGCAGCTATTTTCTCTCAGGGAACACTGAAGCTTTCTTT	CASSYFLSGNTEAFF	many	.	TRBJ1-1	TRBV7-2
TGTGCCAGCAGTAAACATCGTTATAGCAATCAGCCCCAGCATTTT	CASSKHRYSNQPQHF	many	.	TRBJ1-5	TRBV12-3/TRBV12-4
TGTGCCAGCAATCCCCAACACCGGCCTATATACGAGCAGTACTTC	CASNPQHRPIYEQYF	few	.	TRBJ2-7	TRBV28
TGTGCCAGCAGCTTAGCGCGGGGTAACCTAAATGAAAAACTGTTTTTT	CASSLARGNLNEKLFF	.	.	TRBJ1-4	TRBV7-9
TGTGCCAGCAGCTTAGCCCTAGCGACCGGGGAGCTGTTTTTT	CASSLALATGELFF	.	.	TRBJ2-2	TRBV7-9
TGTGCCAGCAGTTACGGGGGGCACAATGAGCAGTTCTTC	CASSYGGHNEQFF	many	.	TRBJ2-1	TRBV6-2/TRBV6-3
TGCAGCGTCGCACCGGGACTAGCGGGAGGACAAGAGACCCAGTACTTC	CSVAPGLAGGQETQYF	many	TRBD2	TRBJ2-5	TRBV29-1